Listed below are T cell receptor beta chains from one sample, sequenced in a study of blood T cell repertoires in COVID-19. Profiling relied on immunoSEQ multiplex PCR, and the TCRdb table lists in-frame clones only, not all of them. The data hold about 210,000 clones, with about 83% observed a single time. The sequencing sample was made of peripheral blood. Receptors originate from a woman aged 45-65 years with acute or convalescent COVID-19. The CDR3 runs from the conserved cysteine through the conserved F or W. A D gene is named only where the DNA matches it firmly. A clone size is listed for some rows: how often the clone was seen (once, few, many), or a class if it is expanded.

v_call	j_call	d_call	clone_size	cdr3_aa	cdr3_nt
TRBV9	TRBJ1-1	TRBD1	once	CASSPMDRGRLNTEAFF	TGTGCCAGCAGCCCGATGGACAGGGGGCGTTTAAACACTGAAGCTTTCTTT
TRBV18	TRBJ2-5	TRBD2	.	CASSQGRAKETQYF	TGTGCCAGCTCACAGGGGAGGGCGAAAGAGACCCAGTACTTC
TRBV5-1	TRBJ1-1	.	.	CASSAASGVGTEAFF	TGCGCCAGCAGCGCGGCCTCGGGGGTGGGCACTGAAGCTTTCTTT
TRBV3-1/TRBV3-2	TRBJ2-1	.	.	CASSPPGLDYNEQFF	TGTGCCAGCAGCCCCCCTGGACTGGATTACAATGAGCAGTTCTTC
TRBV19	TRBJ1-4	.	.	CASSPRDTKTNEKLFF	TGTGCCAGTAGTCCCCGGGACACCAAAACTAATGAAAAACTGTTTTTT
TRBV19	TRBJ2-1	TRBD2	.	CASSASGGSYNEQFF	TGTGCCAGTAGTGCCTCGGGGGGCTCCTACAATGAGCAGTTCTTC
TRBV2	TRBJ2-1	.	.	CASSVQGSTDNEQFF	TGTGCCAGCAGTGTTCAGGGGTCCACGGACAATGAGCAGTTCTTC
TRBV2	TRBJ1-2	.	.	CASSGVEEGGYGYTF	TGTGCCAGCAGTGGGGTGGAGGAGGGAGGCTATGGCTACACCTTC
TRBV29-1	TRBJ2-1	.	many	CSASGLSYNEQFF	TGCAGCGCTTCAGGACTGTCCTACAATGAGCAGTTCTTC
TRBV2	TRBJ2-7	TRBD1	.	CASRNSGLPGGEYF	TGTGCCAGCAGAAACTCAGGGCTTCCAGGGGGCGAGTACTTC
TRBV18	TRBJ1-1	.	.	CASSPTGPMNTEAFF	TGTGCCAGCTCACCGACAGGCCCAATGAACACTGAAGCTTTCTTT
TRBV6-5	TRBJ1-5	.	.	CASSYSIFRSAPQHF	TGTGCCAGCAGTTACTCGATTTTCAGGTCGGCGCCCCAGCATTTT
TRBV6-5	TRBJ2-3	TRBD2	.	CASTRLAGVTDTQYF	TGTGCCAGCACTAGACTAGCGGGGGTCACAGATACGCAGTATTTT
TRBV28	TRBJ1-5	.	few	CASSLYQISNQPQHF	TGTGCCAGCAGTTTGTACCAGATTAGCAATCAGCCCCAGCATTTT
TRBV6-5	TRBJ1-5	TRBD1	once	CASKVTGNSNQPQHF	TGTGCCAGCAAAGTGACAGGGAATAGCAATCAGCCCCAGCATTTT
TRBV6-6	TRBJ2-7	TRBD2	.	CASRTAGGGEQYF	TGTGCCAGCAGAACTGCTGGGGGGGGCGAGCAGTACTTC
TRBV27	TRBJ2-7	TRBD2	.	CASSSSTLAGAYEQYF	TGTGCCAGCAGTTCCTCTACACTAGCGGGAGCCTACGAGCAGTACTTC
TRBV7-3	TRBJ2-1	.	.	CASSLTRSGEQFF	TGTGCCAGCAGCTTAACGCGGTCGGGTGAGCAGTTCTTC
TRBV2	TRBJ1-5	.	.	CASRRETQGNQPQHF	TGTGCCAGCCGCCGAGAAACTCAGGGGAATCAGCCCCAGCATTTT
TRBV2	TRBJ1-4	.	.	CASLLSNEKLFF	TGTGCCAGCCTTTTATCCAATGAAAAACTGTTTTTT
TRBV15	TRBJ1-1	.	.	CATSRGGTAEAFF	TGTGCCACCAGCAGGGGGGGGACTGCTGAAGCTTTCTTT
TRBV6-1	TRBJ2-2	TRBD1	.	CASSERQGQGELFF	TGTGCCAGCAGTGAACGACAGGGGCAAGGGGAGCTGTTTTTT
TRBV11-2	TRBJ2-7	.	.	CASSPSPDEQYF	TGTGCCAGCAGCCCGTCCCCAGACGAGCAGTACTTC
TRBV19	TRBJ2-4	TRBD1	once	CASSTGQAGSFQYF	TGTGCCAGTAGTACCGGACAGGCTGGGTCTTTTCAGTACTTC
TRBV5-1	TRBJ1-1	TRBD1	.	CASSLQGGNTEAFF	TGCGCCAGCAGCTTACAGGGGGGCAACACTGAAGCTTTCTTT
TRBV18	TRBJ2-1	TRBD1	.	CASSPAGTGYNEQFF	TGTGCCAGCTCACCAGCCGGGACAGGTTACAATGAGCAGTTCTTC
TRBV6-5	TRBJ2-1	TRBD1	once	CASGEGTGGNEQFF	TGTGCCAGCGGGGAGGGGACAGGGGGCAATGAGCAGTTCTTC
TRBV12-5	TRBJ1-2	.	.	CASGLVGRDYYGYTF	TGTGCTAGTGGTTTGGTAGGACGGGATTATTATGGCTACACCTTC
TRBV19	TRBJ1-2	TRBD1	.	CASSTHGTANYGYTF	TGTGCCAGTAGTACACACGGGACAGCTAACTATGGCTACACCTTC
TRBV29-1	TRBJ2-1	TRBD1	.	CSVVPAGTGVNNEQFF	TGCAGCGTTGTTCCCGCCGGGACAGGGGTTAACAATGAGCAGTTCTTC
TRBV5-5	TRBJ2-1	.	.	CASSFEERSYNEQFF	TGTGCCAGCAGCTTTGAGGAGAGGTCCTACAATGAGCAGTTCTTC
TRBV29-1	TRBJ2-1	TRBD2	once	CSVEGGETLTYNEQFF	TGCAGCGTTGAGGGGGGGGAGACATTGACCTACAATGAGCAGTTCTTC
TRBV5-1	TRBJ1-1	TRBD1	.	CASSAGQGITEAFF	TGCGCCAGCAGCGCGGGACAGGGTATCACTGAAGCTTTCTTT
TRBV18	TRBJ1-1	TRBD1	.	CASSLATGQGLNTEAFF	TGTGCCAGCTCACTAGCTACGGGACAGGGATTAAACACTGAAGCTTTCTTT
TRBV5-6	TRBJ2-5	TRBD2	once	CASSFRLAGETQYF	TGTGCCAGCAGCTTCCGACTAGCGGGGGAGACCCAGTACTTC
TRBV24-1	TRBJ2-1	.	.	CATSDPNYSRLGTNEQFF	TGTGCCACCAGTGATCCCAATTACTCTCGACTAGGGACCAATGAGCAGTTCTTC
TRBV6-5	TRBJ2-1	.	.	CASFNFAGLYNEQFF	TGTGCCAGCTTCAATTTCGCAGGGCTATACAATGAGCAGTTCTTC
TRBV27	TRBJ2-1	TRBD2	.	CASSFSPAGGYNEQFF	TGTGCCAGCAGTTTTTCCCCAGCGGGAGGCTACAATGAGCAGTTCTTC
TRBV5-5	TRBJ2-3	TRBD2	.	CASSLGLAGFTDTQYF	TGTGCCAGCAGCTTAGGACTAGCGGGGTTCACAGATACGCAGTATTTT
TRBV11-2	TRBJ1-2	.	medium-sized	CASSLHENYGYTF	TGTGCCAGCAGCTTACACGAGAACTATGGCTACACCTTC
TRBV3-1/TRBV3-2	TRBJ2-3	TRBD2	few	CASSQLAGEADTQYF	TGTGCCAGCAGCCAACTAGCGGGGGAGGCAGATACGCAGTATTTT
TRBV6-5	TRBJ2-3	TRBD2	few	CASSQREGTDTQYF	TGTGCCAGCAGCCAGCGGGAGGGGACAGATACGCAGTATTTT
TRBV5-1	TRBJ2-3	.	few	CASGLRGYSTDTQYF	TGCGCCAGCGGACTGAGGGGGTACAGCACAGATACGCAGTATTTT